The rows below give T cell receptor beta chains drawn from one sample of a study of blood T cell repertoires in COVID-19. Profiled with immunoSEQ multiplex PCR; TCRdb holds only in-frame clones, not every one. The data show some 670,000 clones, with about nine tenths seen just once and roughly 0.25% held by the top ten. The specimen was peripheral blood. The source is a woman in her late teens or twenties with acute or convalescent COVID-19. The CDR3 runs from the conserved cysteine through the conserved F or W. The D gene is left open where the match is weak. Size tells how often a clone was seen (once, few, many) or the class of an expanded clone, and some rows leave it out.

D gene,clone size,J gene,V gene,CDR3 protein,CDR3 DNA
TRBD1,-,TRBJ2-7,TRBV11-1,CASSPRQGKGEQYF,TGTGCCAGCAGCCCCAGACAGGGGAAGGGCGAGCAGTACTTC
-,-,TRBJ2-3,TRBV4-2,CASSLQNVYRTASTDTQYF,TGTGCCAGCAGCCTGCAGAACGTTTATCGGACAGCAAGCACAGATACGCAGTATTTT
TRBD1,-,TRBJ1-1,TRBV12-3/TRBV12-4,CASSFRGTEAFF,TGTGCCAGCAGTTTCAGGGGGACTGAAGCTTTCTTT
-,-,TRBJ2-7,TRBV30,CAWSPQGPYEQYF,TGTGCCTGGAGCCCCCAGGGTCCCTACGAGCAGTACTTC
-,-,TRBJ1-2,TRBV5-1,CASSLVGGANNGYTF,TGCGCCAGCAGCTTGGTTGGGGGGGCGAACAATGGCTACACCTTC
TRBD2,-,TRBJ2-1,TRBV27,CASSFLTSGGNEQFF,TGTGCCAGCAGTTTCCTGACTAGCGGGGGTAATGAGCAGTTCTTC
-,-,TRBJ1-6,TRBV3-1/TRBV3-2,CASSQGIRQTNSPLHF,TGTGCCAGCAGCCAAGGAATAAGACAGACGAATTCACCCCTCCACTTT
-,-,TRBJ1-2,TRBV5-4,CASSLGQTYGYTF,TGTGCCAGCAGCTTGGGACAGACGTATGGCTACACCTTC
TRBD1,-,TRBJ2-2,TRBV2,CASSEALEVKGAYSGELFF,TGTGCCAGCAGTGAAGCGCTCGAGGTGAAGGGGGCATATAGCGGGGAGCTGTTTTTT
TRBD1,-,TRBJ2-1,TRBV3-1/TRBV3-2,CASSLRGQVDEQFF,TGTGCCAGCAGCCTCCGCGGACAGGTCGATGAGCAGTTCTTC
-,-,TRBJ1-5,TRBV7-9,CASSLEGGSLLSNQPQHF,TGTGCCAGCAGCTTAGAGGGAGGTTCTCTCCTTAGCAATCAGCCCCAGCATTTT
-,few,TRBJ1-1,TRBV18,CASSLSKRGTEAFF,TGTGCCAGCTCACTCTCCAAAAGGGGCACTGAAGCTTTCTTT
TRBD1,-,TRBJ1-2,TRBV2,CASSQRWTGIYGYTF,TGTGCCAGCAGTCAGAGATGGACAGGGATCTATGGCTACACCTTC
-,-,TRBJ1-1,TRBV21-1,CASSKQGASTEAFF,TGTGCCAGCAGCAAACAGGGTGCTAGCACTGAAGCTTTCTTT
-,-,TRBJ1-2,TRBV6-1,CASSESPAGSAYTF,TGTGCCAGCAGTGAATCCCCTGCGGGGTCTGCCTACACCTTC
TRBD1,-,TRBJ1-2,TRBV7-9,CASSPGTGLGYTF,TGTGCCAGCAGCCCGGGGACAGGGCTAGGCTACACCTTC
-,-,TRBJ2-2,TRBV24-1,CATSLGGAGTGELFF,TGTGCCACCAGTCTGGGGGGGGCCGGAACCGGGGAGCTGTTTTTT
TRBD1,-,TRBJ2-3,TRBV7-9,CASSLVQGASDTQYF,TGTGCCAGCAGCTTAGTCCAGGGGGCTTCGGATACGCAGTATTTT
-,-,TRBJ1-3,TRBV5-1,CASSLTWGSDSVILYF,TGCGCCAGCAGCTTAACGTGGGGGTCGGACAGTGTCATTCTATATTTT
-,-,TRBJ2-2,TRBV6-5,CASRAPNTGELFF,TGTGCCAGCAGGGCCCCTAACACCGGGGAGCTGTTTTTT
TRBD1,-,TRBJ1-5,TRBV19,CASSMGQGVAQHF,TGTGCCAGTAGTATGGGACAGGGGGTAGCCCAGCATTTT
-,-,TRBJ2-2,TRBV5-1,CASSSKINTGELFF,TGCGCCAGCAGCTCCAAAATCAACACCGGGGAGCTGTTTTTT
-,-,TRBJ2-7,TRBV19,CASSFRETWDEQYF,TGTGCCAGTAGTTTTCGGGAAACCTGGGACGAGCAGTACTTC
TRBD2,-,TRBJ2-3,TRBV5-6,CASSLDYAVAGGDTQYF,TGTGCCAGCAGCTTGGACTATGCGGTAGCGGGGGGAGATACGCAGTATTTT
TRBD1,once,TRBJ1-6,TRBV29-1,CSVVEGAENSPLHF,TGCAGCGTTGTCGAGGGGGCGGAAAATTCACCCCTCCACTTT
-,-,TRBJ2-5,TRBV3-1/TRBV3-2,CASSRLADSETQYF,TGTGCCAGCAGCCGATTAGCGGACTCGGAGACCCAGTACTTC
TRBD1,once,TRBJ1-2,TRBV5-6,CASSSPHRQGRSPGGYTF,TGTGCCAGCAGCTCGCCACACAGACAGGGGCGATCTCCTGGTGGCTACACCTTC
-,-,TRBJ2-7,TRBV21-1,CASSKDRGRLLYEQYF,TGTGCCAGCAGCAAAGACAGGGGGCGCCTACTTTACGAGCAGTACTTC
-,-,TRBJ2-5,TRBV5-5,CASSTQQGGHATQYF,TGTGCCAGCAGTACACAACAGGGAGGGCACGCGACCCAGTACTTC
-,few,TRBJ1-1,TRBV19,CASSIDGGQSEAFF,TGTGCCAGTAGTATAGATGGGGGACAATCTGAAGCTTTCTTT
-,few,TRBJ1-1,TRBV20-1,CSASSSPNTEAFF,TGCAGTGCTAGTAGCTCTCCGAACACTGAAGCTTTCTTT
TRBD1,-,TRBJ1-1,TRBV23-1,CASSPTGRMAFF,TGCGCCAGCAGTCCGACAGGGAGGATGGCTTTCTTT
-,once,TRBJ1-1,TRBV9,CASSSDGLTTEAFF,TGTGCCAGCAGCTCAGACGGGTTGACCACTGAAGCTTTCTTT
-,-,TRBJ2-7,TRBV28,CASRRRDISYEQYF,TGTGCCAGCAGACGCCGGGACATTTCCTACGAGCAGTACTTC
TRBD2,-,TRBJ2-5,TRBV5-1,CASSLPSGGAETQYF,TGCGCCAGCAGCTTACCTAGCGGGGGGGCGGAGACCCAGTACTTC
TRBD2,-,TRBJ2-1,TRBV5-1,CASSLAASGFNEQFF,TGCGCCAGCAGCTTGGCCGCTAGCGGGTTCAATGAGCAGTTCTTC
-,-,TRBJ1-5,TRBV6-4,CASSEWRNSNQPQHF,TGTGCCAGCAGTGAGTGGAGAAATAGCAATCAGCCCCAGCATTTT
TRBD1,-,TRBJ2-7,TRBV7-3,CASSRDRGSEQYF,TGTGCCAGCAGCCGGGACAGGGGGAGCGAGCAGTACTTC
TRBD1,-,TRBJ2-7,TRBV6-5,CASSYQTGLEQYF,TGTGCCAGCAGTTACCAGACAGGGCTCGAGCAGTACTTC
-,-,TRBJ1-2,TRBV5-6,CASSWGRSNYGYTF,TGTGCCAGCAGCTGGGGCAGGTCTAACTATGGCTACACCTTC
-,-,TRBJ1-4,TRBV4-1,CASSLLVPEKLFF,TGCGCCAGCAGCCTACTGGTACCAGAAAAACTGTTTTTT
TRBD1,-,TRBJ1-2,TRBV4-3,CASSQDDQGALYNYGYTF,TGCGCCAGCAGCCAAGATGACCAGGGGGCTCTCTATAACTATGGCTACACCTTC
TRBD1,once,TRBJ1-1,TRBV29-1,CSVDRAGQGGTEAFF,TGCAGCGTTGATCGGGCGGGACAGGGAGGGACTGAAGCTTTCTTT
-,-,TRBJ2-3,TRBV3-1/TRBV3-2,CASSDGLLTDTQYF,TGTGCCAGCAGCGACGGACTCCTCACAGATACGCAGTATTTT
TRBD2,few,TRBJ2-2,TRBV7-2,CASSPMGGAGELFF,TGTGCCAGCAGCCCCATGGGAGGGGCCGGGGAGCTGTTTTTT
TRBD1,-,TRBJ1-2,TRBV6-5,CASSLGDRGDGYTF,TGTGCCAGCAGTTTGGGGGACAGGGGGGATGGCTACACCTTC
TRBD2,-,TRBJ2-1,TRBV7-2,CASSGGTTIANEQFF,TGTGCCAGCAGCGGCGGGACTACAATCGCCAATGAGCAGTTCTTC
-,-,TRBJ2-1,TRBV29-1,CSVEGTQGSEFF,TGCAGCGTTGAGGGGACACAGGGTTCGGAGTTCTTC
-,-,TRBJ1-2,TRBV6-2/TRBV6-3,CASSYRSYGYTF,TGTGCCAGCAGTTATCGCAGCTATGGCTACACCTTC
TRBD1,-,TRBJ2-7,TRBV5-1,CASTMDRGEQYF,TGCGCCAGCACCATGGACAGGGGCGAGCAGTACTTC
TRBD1,-,TRBJ2-1,TRBV5-1,CASSSGTGVNNEQFF,TGCGCCAGCAGCTCTGGGACAGGGGTCAACAATGAGCAGTTCTTC
-,-,TRBJ2-1,TRBV24-1,CATSGTRERYNEQFF,TGTGCCACCAGTGGAACCCGGGAGCGGTACAATGAGCAGTTCTTC
TRBD2,-,TRBJ2-1,TRBV4-1,CASSQLLAGGPHEQFF,TGCGCCAGCAGCCAATTACTAGCGGGGGGGCCCCATGAGCAGTTCTTC
-,-,TRBJ1-1,TRBV4-1,CASSRGVNTEAFF,TGCGCCAGCAGCCGCGGGGTGAACACTGAAGCTTTCTTT
-,-,TRBJ1-3,TRBV4-1,CASSQHRSSGNTIYF,TGCGCCAGCAGCCAACACAGGAGCTCTGGAAACACCATATATTTT
TRBD1,-,TRBJ1-2,TRBV19,CASSPDRGRPYGYTF,TGTGCCAGTAGCCCTGACAGGGGGCGGCCTTATGGCTACACCTTC
TRBD1,-,TRBJ1-1,TRBV19,CASSIDPPTGANTEAFF,TGTGCCAGTAGTATAGATCCCCCGACAGGGGCGAACACTGAAGCTTTCTTT